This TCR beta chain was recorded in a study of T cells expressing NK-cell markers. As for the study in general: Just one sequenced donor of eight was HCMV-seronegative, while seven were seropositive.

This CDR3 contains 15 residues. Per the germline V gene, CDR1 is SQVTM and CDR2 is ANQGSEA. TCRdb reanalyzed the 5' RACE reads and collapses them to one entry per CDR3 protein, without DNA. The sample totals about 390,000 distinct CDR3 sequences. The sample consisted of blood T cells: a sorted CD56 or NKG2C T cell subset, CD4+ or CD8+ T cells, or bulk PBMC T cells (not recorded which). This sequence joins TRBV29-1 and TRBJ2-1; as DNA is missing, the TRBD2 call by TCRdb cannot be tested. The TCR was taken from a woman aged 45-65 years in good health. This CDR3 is CSFWKAGLAVPEQFF.